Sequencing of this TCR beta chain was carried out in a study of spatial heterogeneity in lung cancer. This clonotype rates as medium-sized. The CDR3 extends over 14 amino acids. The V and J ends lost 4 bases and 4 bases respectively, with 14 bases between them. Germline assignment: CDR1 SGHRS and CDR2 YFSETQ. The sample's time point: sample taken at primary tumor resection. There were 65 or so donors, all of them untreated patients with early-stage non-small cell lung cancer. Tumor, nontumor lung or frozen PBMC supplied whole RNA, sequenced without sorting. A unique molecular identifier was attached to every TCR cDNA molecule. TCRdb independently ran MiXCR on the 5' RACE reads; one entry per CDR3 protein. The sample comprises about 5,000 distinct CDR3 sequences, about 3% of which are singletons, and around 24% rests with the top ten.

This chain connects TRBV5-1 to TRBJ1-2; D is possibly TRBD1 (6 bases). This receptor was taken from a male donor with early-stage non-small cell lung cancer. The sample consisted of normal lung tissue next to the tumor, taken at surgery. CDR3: CASSPNAGVYGYTF. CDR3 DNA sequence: TGCGCCAGCAGCCCCAATGCAGGGGTCTATGGCTACACCTTC.